One and the same sample provided the 25 T cell receptor beta chains below, sequenced in a study of blood T cell repertoires in COVID-19. Using immunoSEQ multiplex PCR, the repertoire was profiled, and TCRdb retains in-frame clones only, with some absent. This table has 30,000 to 40,000 clones, over 75% appearing once. The specimen was peripheral blood. The receptors come from an older woman with active COVID-19.

The chain employs TRBV2 and TRBJ2-7, with a weak D call TRBD2 (5 bases). The germline CDR1 and CDR2 sequences are SNHLY and FYNNEI. CDR3 size: 14 residues. V lost 5 bases, J lost 0 bases, and 11 bases lay in between. This CDR3 reads CASSLGAVSYEQYF. The CDR3 DNA reads as TGTGCCAGCAGTCTCGGAGCGGTCTCCTACGAGCAGTACTTC.

This chain uses TRBV18 with TRBJ2-5; TRBD1 aligns across 8 bases. The germline CDR1 and CDR2 sequences are KGHSH and LQKENI. This CDR3 has 15 residues. The trim removed 4 bases at V and 1 base at J, leaving 5 bases unmatched. In DNA form, the CDR3 reads TGTGCCAGCTCACGACAGGGGCTCACCCAAGAGACCCAGTACTTC. It specifies CASSRQGLTQETQYF.

The V call is TRBV5-5, the J call TRBJ2-1; D not resolved. Trimming took off 4 bases at V and 6 bases at J, with 17 bases between the two ends. The CDR3 is made up of 15 amino acids. Germline lookup yields CDR1 SGHKS and CDR2 YYEKEE (reference sequence). The CDR3 DNA reads TGTGCCAGCAGCCTTACTCCCACCTCTGGCAATGAGCAGTTCTTC. Its protein product is CASSLTPTSGNEQFF.

The V and J genes are TRBV7-3 and TRBJ2-2, with TRBD2 matching over 7 bases. The CDR3 runs 12 residues. Unmatched junction bases numbered 3, after V lost 10 bases and J lost 4 bases. The germline V gene has CDR1 SGHTA and CDR2 FQGTGA. The CDR3: CATGGGTGELFF. DNA for the CDR3: TGTGCCACCGGCGGGGGCACCGGGGAGCTGTTTTTT.

This rearrangement joins TRBV9 to TRBJ1-2; tentatively, D is TRBD1 (5 bases). This CDR3 spans 14 amino acids. The germline gives CDR1 SGDLS, CDR2 YYNGEE. Between the trimmed V and J ends, which lost 0 bases and 0 bases, there was a span of 6 bases. Here the CDR3 DNA reads TGTGCCAGCAGCGTAGGGGGGGCTAACTATGGCTACACCTTC. Residues: CASSVGGANYGYTF. Variable domain in full (rest from reference TRBV9 and TRBJ1-2): DSGVTQTPKHLITATGQRVTLRCSPRSGDLSVYWYQQSLDQGLQFLIQYYNGEERAKGNILERFSAQQFPDLHSELNLSSLELGDSALYFCASSVGGANYGYTFGSGTRLTVV.

The rearrangement links TRBV7-6 to TRBJ2-3; 8 bases match TRBD1. The length of the CDR3 is 15 residues. In germline, CDR1 is SGHVS, CDR2 FNYEAQ. With 0 bases clipped from V and 9 bases from J, the junction kept 8 bases outside the gene matches. The CDR3 loop is CASSLALTDRGTQYF. The CDR3, as DNA: TGTGCCAGCAGCTTAGCCCTGACCGACAGGGGCACGCAGTATTTT.

The chain is built from TRBV11-3 and TRBJ2-2; D is perhaps TRBD1 (5 bases). V was pared by 6 bases and J by 4 bases, with 12 bases between. Looked up from germline, CDR1 is SGHNT and CDR2 is YENEEA. CDR3 length: 14 residues. CDR3 loop: CASSPTASTGELFF. CDR3 DNA sequence: TGTGCCAGCAGTCCGACAGCCAGCACCGGGGAGCTGTTTTTT.

The CDR3 reads CASSASWGPTGELFF. Written as DNA, the CDR3 is TGTGCCAGCAGCGCTAGCTGGGGGCCGACCGGGGAGCTGTTTTTT. The V and J genes are TRBV9 and TRBJ2-2; D perhaps matches TRBD1 (6 bases). Germline loops: CDR1 SGDLS, CDR2 YYNGEE. V gave up 3 bases and J gave up 5 bases, with 14 bases separating them. This CDR3 contains 15 residues.

This chain joins TRBV18 and TRBJ2-5; D possibly corresponds to TRBD1 (6 bases). V was cut by 3 bases and J by 4 bases, with 15 bases left in between. The CDR3 is made up of 15 amino acids. In germline, CDR1 is KGHSH, CDR2 LQKENI. CDR3: CASSPVQGRAETQYF. The CDR3 DNA is TGTGCCAGCTCACCCGTCCAGGGGCGGGCAGAGACCCAGTACTTC.

The chain has TRBV29-1 and TRBJ1-1; a weak D match, TRBD1 (5 bases). CDR3 length equals 14 residues. Germline assignment: CDR1 SQVTM and CDR2 ANQGSEA. Between the trimmed V and J ends, which lost 7 bases and 4 bases, there was a span of 19 bases. The CDR3 nucleotides read TGCAGCGGATGGGGAGGAAAGGGGAGCACTGAAGCTTTCTTT. This sequence encodes CSGWGGKGSTEAFF.

The genes are TRBV2 and TRBJ2-7; D ambiguous. CDR1 and CDR2 (germline): SNHLY, FYNNEI. Deletions cut 5 bases from V and 0 bases from J, with 8 bases between. This CDR3 is 13 amino acids long. The CDR3 spells CASSSTVSYEQYF. The CDR3 DNA sequence: TGTGCCAGCAGTTCTACCGTCTCCTACGAGCAGTACTTC.

The gene calls are TRBV6-5 and TRBJ1-4, with D possibly being TRBD1 (6 bases). Germline CDR1 MNHEY, CDR2 SVGAGI. The CDR3 is 13 amino acids. Trimming stripped 9 bases from V and 7 bases from J, with 15 bases between. The CDR3 nucleotides are TGTGCCAGTTTCAGGGGCATCGGTGAAAAACTGTTTTTT. Its protein product is CASFRGIGEKLFF.

The gene calls are TRBV30 and TRBJ2-2; D gene unclear. This CDR3 is built from 14 residues. V lost 4 bases and J 5 bases, leaving 14 bases between the germline ends. Germline lookup yields CDR1 GTSNPN and CDR2 SVGIG (reference sequence). CDR3 loop: CAWTRKDRTGELFF. As DNA, the CDR3 is TGTGCCTGGACGCGGAAAGACCGGACCGGGGAGCTGTTTTTT.

The chain joins TRBV6-5 to TRBJ1-2; 8 bases are a match to TRBD1. CDR3 length: 14 amino acids. The trim removed 2 bases at V and 4 bases at J, leaving 3 bases unmatched. CDR1 MNHEY and CDR2 SVGAGI come from the germline V gene. CDR3: CASSYGQGGYGYTF. DNA of the CDR3: TGTGCCAGCAGTTACGGACAGGGAGGCTATGGCTACACCTTC.

CDR3 coding DNA: TGCACCAGCAGCCAAGAAGGGGGTCCAGGGGTCAATCAGCCCCAGCATTTT. It specifies CTSSQEGGPGVNQPQHF. The chain couples TRBV1 to TRBJ1-5; the table gives TRBD1 as D, unverified against the DNA. TRBV1 is a pseudogene. This CDR3 has 17 residues.

This clone was found once. The chain joins TRBV5-1 to TRBJ1-2; TRBD1 might be the D (6 bases). V dropped 3 bases and J dropped 5 bases, with 14 bases sitting between them. The germline CDR1 and CDR2 sequences are SGHRS and YFSETQ. CDR3 length: 14 amino acids. CDR3 nucleotide sequence: TGCGCCAGCAGCTCTGAGGGACACTCATATGGCTACACCTTC. Translated, it gives CASSSEGHSYGYTF.

This clone occurred a few times. The chain recombines TRBV7-8 with TRBJ2-1; 8 nucleotides match TRBD2. The trim removed 1 base at V and 7 bases at J, leaving 9 bases unmatched. The CDR3 covers 16 residues. The germline V gene has CDR1 SGHVS and CDR2 FQNEAQ. The CDR3 sequence is CASSLEPRTSSNEQFF. For the CDR3, the DNA is TGTGCCAGCAGCTTAGAACCCCGGACTAGCTCAAATGAGCAGTTCTTC. The variable domain in full, completed from reference TRBV7-8 and TRBJ2-1, reads GAGVSQSPRYKVAKRGQDVALRCDPISGHVSLFWYQQALGQGPEFLTYFQNEAQLDKSGLPSDRFFAERPEGSVSTLKIQRTQQEDSAVYLCASSLEPRTSSNEQFFGPGTRLTVL.

This chain connects TRBV7-2 to TRBJ2-5; 11 bases are a match to TRBD2. This CDR3 region has 16 residues. Looked up from germline, CDR1 is SGHTA and CDR2 is FQGNSA. Germline trimming cut 5 bases from V and 1 base from J; bases unmatched to any gene: 6. The CDR3 nucleotides read TGTGCCAGCAGCCGGAGTGGGACTAGCGGCCAAGAGACCCAGTACTTC. Translating gives CASSRSGTSGQETQYF.

This chain's CDR3 is CASSPTSGGAVEQFF. CDR3 nucleotides: TGTGCCAGCTCACCCACTAGCGGGGGGGCCGTTGAGCAGTTCTTC. The chain uses TRBV18 and TRBJ2-1; TRBD2 matches 13 bases. The V gene's germline CDR1 is KGHSH and CDR2 LQKENI. The CDR3 contains 15 residues. Trimming took 3 bases from V and 9 from J; bases not matched to a gene: 5.

This clone has a handful of counts. This chain uses TRBV2 with TRBJ2-2, with TRBD1 identical over 10 bases. The CDR3 totals 16 residues. In germline, CDR1 is SNHLY, CDR2 FYNNEI. V lost 5 bases and J lost 3; bases outside the gene matches: 6. The CDR3 protein is CASSKRQGAYTGELFF. CDR3 in DNA: TGTGCCAGCAGTAAAAGACAGGGGGCATACACCGGGGAGCTGTTTTTT.

The chain joins TRBV3-1 (or the pseudogene TRBV3-2) to TRBJ2-1; TRBD2 matches 8 bases. There are 17 residues in the CDR3. With V trimmed by 0 bases and J by 8 bases, 12 bases remained unmatched. Germline CDR1 LGHDT, CDR2 YNNKEL (reference sequence). The CDR3 DNA follows: TGTGCCAGCAGCCAAGACTTCACTAGCGGCCTTCGGGATGAGCAGTTCTTC. Its translation: CASSQDFTSGLRDEQFF.

This rearrangement joins TRBV19 to TRBJ2-1; 9 bases are shared with TRBD2. Germline trimming cut 4 bases from V and 4 bases from J; bases unmatched to any gene: 8. Germline lookup yields CDR1 LNHDA and CDR2 SQIVND (reference sequence). CDR3 length: 16 residues. The CDR3 loop is CASSNFGLAFYNEQFF. In DNA form, the CDR3 reads TGTGCCAGTAGTAATTTTGGACTAGCGTTTTACAATGAGCAGTTCTTC.

There are a few counts of this clone. The genes are TRBV7-2 and TRBJ2-6; D might be TRBD1 (5 bases). V lost 6 bases, J lost 0 bases, and 12 bases lay in between. Germline CDR1 and CDR2: SGHTA and FQGNSA. CDR3 size: 16 residues. This CDR3 reads CASSPQGHSGANVLTF. In DNA form, the CDR3 reads TGTGCCAGCAGTCCCCAGGGCCACTCTGGGGCCAACGTCCTGACTTTC.

This chain connects TRBV6-1 to TRBJ2-4, with D uncertain. CDR1 and CDR2 (germline): MNHNS, SASEGT. Trimming removed 0 bases at V and 3 bases at J, with 18 bases between. This CDR3 comprises 18 residues. The chain's CDR3 is CASSEAHPNSSGKNIQYF. In DNA, the CDR3 is TGTGCCAGCAGTGAAGCGCATCCAAATTCGTCAGGCAAAAACATTCAGTACTTC.

The rearrangement uses TRBV6-6 and TRBJ2-7; perhaps TRBD2 as D (6 bases). Trimming took off 6 bases at V and 5 bases at J, with 14 bases between the two ends. Germline V gene sequence: CDR1 MNHNY, CDR2 SVGAGI (reference sequence). This CDR3 region has 13 residues. The CDR3 spells CASSRGTSHEQYF. CDR3 DNA: TGTGCCAGCAGCCGGGGGACTTCTCACGAGCAGTACTTC.